The 10 T cell receptor beta chains listed next were all sequenced from one sample in a study of blood T cell repertoires in COVID-19. TCRdb keeps only in-frame clones here, not all; method: immunoSEQ multiplex PCR. The sample shows some 300,000 clones, approximately 90% of them seen only once. Sequenced: peripheral blood. The receptor source for this set is a woman between 45 and 65 years old with COVID-19, enrolled during active disease.

The chain uses TRBV5-5 and TRBJ1-1; D possibly corresponds to TRBD1 (5 bases). Germline V gene data show CDR1 as SGHKS and CDR2 as YYEKEE (reference sequence). V was trimmed by 2 bases and J by 5 bases, leaving 16 bases between them. CDR3 length equals 15 residues. The CDR3 loop is CASSLTGRVETEAFF. CDR3 in DNA: TGTGCCAGCAGCTTAACAGGTAGGGTAGAGACTGAAGCTTTCTTT.

CDR3 amino acids: CASRPTADSYEQYF. The CDR3, as DNA: TGTGCCAGCAGGCCGACAGCCGACTCCTACGAGCAGTACTTC. The chain couples TRBV6-6 to TRBJ2-7, with a possible D match to TRBD1 (5 bases). The CDR3 spans 14 residues. Trimming took off 6 bases at V and 0 bases at J, with 12 bases between the two ends. CDR1 and CDR2 from the germline V gene are MNHNY and SVGAGI (reference sequence).

V gene TRBV19 combines with J gene TRBJ1-2, with 7 bases that match TRBD1. The CDR3 length is 15 residues. Per the germline V gene, CDR1 is LNHDA and CDR2 is SQIVND (reference sequence). Trimming at V came to 7 bases and at J to 2 bases, leaving 10 bases not matched to a gene. Written as DNA, the CDR3 is TGTGCCAGTACCCTCCAGGGACAGAAGAACTATGGCTACACCTTC. It specifies CASTLQGQKNYGYTF.

For the CDR3, the DNA is TGTGCCACCAGTGATTTGGGGGTAGGCGGGGAAGAGACCCAGTACTTC. Amino acid sequence: CATSDLGVGGEETQYF. The chain employs TRBV24-1 and TRBJ2-5; D might be TRBD2 (6 bases). The CDR3 runs to 16 residues. Between the trimmed V and J ends, which lost 0 bases and 3 bases, there was a span of 13 bases. Germline CDR1 KGHDR, CDR2 SFDVKD.

This chain links TRBV7-2 with TRBJ2-3, with 8 positions matching TRBD1. Germline V lookup: CDR1 SGHTA, CDR2 FQGNSA. The CDR3 extends over 15 amino acids. V trimming: 10 bases; J trimming: 0 bases; junction bases outside the gene matches: 9. The CDR3 spells CAIRWTGSSTDTQYF. CDR3 nucleotides: TGTGCCATCCGTTGGACAGGGTCTAGCACAGATACGCAGTATTTT.

V gene TRBV2 combines with J gene TRBJ1-5; D unresolved. The V gene's germline CDR1 is SNHLY and CDR2 FYNNEI. This CDR3 region has 13 residues. The V and J ends lost 5 bases and 5 bases respectively, with 10 bases between them. CDR3 nucleotide sequence: TGTGCCAGCAGTTGGACTCAAGATCAGCCCCAGCATTTT. Its translation: CASSWTQDQPQHF.

The genes are TRBV6-5 and TRBJ2-5; 7 bases are shared with TRBD1. Per germline, CDR1 MNHEY and CDR2 SVGAGI. The V segment lost 8 bases and the J segment 3 bases; nucleotides outside the gene matches: 9. CDR3 size: 14 residues. CDR3 nucleotides: TGTGCCAGCTCGAGACAGGGTTTCGAAGAGACCCAGTACTTC. Protein product: CASSRQGFEETQYF.

This clone appeared once. The chain links TRBV5-4 to TRBJ2-7; D uncertain. Trimming left V 0 bases short and J 6 bases short, with 16 bases between. The CDR3 totals 15 residues. Germline V gives CDR1 SGHNT, CDR2 YYREEE (reference sequence). In DNA form, the CDR3 reads TGTGCCAGCAGCTTGGGGGCCCCCCTACCCATCGAGCAGTACTTC. Residues: CASSLGAPLPIEQYF.

This clone showed up just a few times. The J gene is TRBJ1-6, the V gene TRBV7-9; 10 bases match TRBD1. The germline V gene encodes CDR1 SEHNR and CDR2 FQNEAQ (reference sequence). The CDR3 sequence is 18 residues long. V shed 2 bases and J 3 bases; nucleotides not matched to a gene: 7. CDR3 loop: CASSLFGTGVIYNSPLHF. The CDR3 bases are TGTGCCAGCAGCTTATTCGGGACAGGGGTTATCTATAATTCACCCCTCCACTTT.

The chain joins TRBV19 to TRBJ1-5; TRBD1 might be the D (6 bases). Germline CDR1 and CDR2: LNHDA and SQIVND (reference sequence). V lost 0 bases and J 0 bases, leaving 15 bases between the germline ends. The CDR3 runs to 18 residues. The CDR3, as DNA: TGTGCCAGTAGTATAGATGCAGGGGACCCGCTTAGCAATCAGCCCCAGCATTTT. Amino acids: CASSIDAGDPLSNQPQHF.